Described below is a single TCR beta chain sequence and its context. Its antigen is not known. Poor-prognosis osteosarcoma patients supplied post-treatment primary, local recurrence and metastasis tumor specimens. The entry originates in a study of the immune and genomic landscape of osteosarcoma. Study-level findings and limits: Roughly five repertoires, each under 100 clonotypes, were dominated by one hyperexpanded clone. Clonality was low: mean about 0.099, highest more than 0.27, suggesting limited expansion.

This CDR3 region has 19 residues. The germline V gene encodes CDR1 SGHTA and CDR2 FQGNSA. The junction had 21 bases not matched to a gene; V was cut back by 6 bases and J by 8 bases. Clones were read by immunoSEQ multiplex PCR, and TCRdb kept only the in-frame ones, dropping some. The table lists roughly 5,000 clones, 60% to 80% of them singletons, with about 15% in the top ten. Material: osteosarcoma tumor tissue from the femur. The receptor's source is a human donor with osteosarcoma. This rearrangement joins TRBV7-2 to TRBJ2-7; 14 bases fit TRBD2. CDR3 amino acids: CASSRTGRLAGGPWVQQYF. In DNA, the CDR3 is TGTGCCAGCAGTAGGACGGGGCGACTAGCGGGAGGGCCGTGGGTACAGCAGTACTTC.